These 19 T cell receptor beta chains share one sample of origin, sequenced in a study of T cell repertoires in cytomegalovirus infection. TCRdb re-called the reads through MiXCR, storing one row per CDR3 protein. Of 300,000 to 400,000 distinct CDR3 sequences detected, less than 20% appear once; the ten largest clones hold around 10%. Sequenced sample: PBMCs. The source of these receptors is a human donor in good health (CMV status not recorded). Some clones in this sample may be carry-over from other donors' samples.

At least ten counts were recorded for this clonotype. The chain joins TRBV7-6 to TRBJ2-2; 7 bases match TRBD2. Germline-derived CDR1 and CDR2 are SGHVS and FNYEAQ. The V segment lost 8 bases and the J segment 4 bases; nucleotides outside the gene matches: 10. The CDR3 extends over 15 amino acids. CDR3 nucleotides: TGTGCCAGCGGACGACTAGCCGCGGCCACCGGGGAGCTGTTTTTT. Encoded protein: CASGRLAAATGELFF.

The table lists this clonotype with a few counts. This chain uses TRBV20-1 with TRBJ2-5; 9 bases align to TRBD1. Trimming removed 7 bases from V and 5 bases from J; junction bases left unmatched: 8. Germline lookup yields CDR1 DFQATT and CDR2 SNEGSKA (reference sequence). The CDR3 has 13 amino acids. The CDR3 sequence: CSVSQGAGETQYF. CDR3 nucleotide sequence: TGCAGTGTCTCACAGGGGGCAGGGGAGACCCAGTACTTC.

The chain uses TRBV20-1 and TRBJ2-5; 10 positions match TRBD2. V lost 2 bases to trimming and J lost 2 bases; unmatched junction nucleotides: 5. This CDR3 has 15 residues. Germline assignment: CDR1 DFQATT and CDR2 SNEGSKA (reference sequence). In nucleotides, the CDR3 is TGCAGTGCTAGATCGTTAGCGGGGGGACAAGAGACCCAGTACTTC. Protein: CSARSLAGGQETQYF.

This clonotype was observed at least ten times. V gene TRBV7-2 combines with J gene TRBJ2-3, with 7 nucleotides matching TRBD1. CDR1 and CDR2 from the germline V gene are SGHTA and FQGNSA. Germline trimming cut 2 bases from V and 6 bases from J; bases unmatched to any gene: 5. The CDR3 is 14 amino acids. The CDR3 region has the DNA TGTGCCAGCAGCTTAAGGACAGGTCACGATACGCAGTATTTT. Its protein is CASSLRTGHDTQYF.

The chain combines TRBV5-4 with TRBJ2-3, with TRBD2 matching over 11 bases. From germline, CDR1 is SGHNT and CDR2 YYREEE (reference sequence). This CDR3 has 15 residues. V dropped 5 bases and J dropped 4; count of bases not matched to a gene: 6. The CDR3 region is CASSNLAGGSDTQYF. CDR3 nucleotides: TGTGCCAGCAGTAACCTAGCGGGAGGATCAGATACGCAGTATTTT.

This chain links TRBV6-6 with TRBJ1-6; D not certain. Trimming took 0 bases from V and 6 from J, leaving 6 bases between them. CDR1 and CDR2 from the germline V gene are MNHNY and SVGAGI (reference sequence). The length of the CDR3 is 14 residues. The CDR3 DNA reads TGTGCCAGCAGTTACTCGGATCTTAATTCACCCCTCCACTTT. Protein: CASSYSDLNSPLHF.

Of note for this clonotype: The junction shows a germline mismatch at one end, possibly a read error. The chain employs TRBV2 and TRBJ2-1, with D possibly TRBD1 on 6 matching bases. Germline V gene lookup returns CDR1 SNHLY and CDR2 FYNNEI. This CDR3 has 14 residues. The CDR3 DNA sequence: TGCATAGATGGGGGTAGGACAGCGACCAATGAGCAGTTCTTC. Its translation is CIDGGRTATNEQFF.

This clonotype occurred many times. The chain has TRBV7-2 and TRBJ2-1; no firm D call. The CDR3 is 12 amino acids. Per the germline V gene, CDR1 is SGHTA and CDR2 is FQGNSA. V was shortened by 4 bases and J by 7 bases, with 8 bases between the two germline ends. CDR3 in amino acids: CASSSTQNEQFF. CDR3 nucleotides: TGTGCCAGCAGCTCGACCCAGAATGAGCAGTTCTTC.

This clonotype was counted many times. V gene TRBV10-3 combines with J gene TRBJ2-7; 8 bases line up with TRBD1. The CDR3 contains 13 residues. The trim removed 7 bases at V and 3 bases at J, leaving 5 bases unmatched. CDR1 ENHRY and CDR2 SYGVKD come from the germline V gene. CDR3 bases: TGTGCCATCAAGGACAGGGTAAGCTACGAGCAGTACTTC. Amino acids: CAIKDRVSYEQYF.

The chain carries TRBV19 and TRBJ2-5, with 7 bases identical to TRBD1. This CDR3 has 17 residues. Germline trimming cut 10 bases from V and 2 bases from J; bases unmatched to any gene: 19. CDR1 and CDR2 from the germline V gene are LNHDA and SQIVND (reference sequence). The CDR3 DNA is TGTGCCACCATGCAGCCCCGCCGGGACAGTCCTCAAGAGACCCAGTACTTC. Amino acids: CATMQPRRDSPQETQYF.

In its sample, this clonotype was seen many times. V is TRBV19 and J is TRBJ2-1; no clear D gene. This CDR3 comprises 15 residues. The V gene's germline CDR1 is LNHDA and CDR2 SQIVND (reference sequence). Trimming cost V 4 bases and J 10 bases, with 20 bases left between them. This chain's CDR3 is CASSNTGSPNVEQFF. DNA for the CDR3: TGTGCCAGTAGTAACACGGGCAGCCCCAATGTGGAGCAGTTCTTC.

The chain is built from TRBV6-1 and TRBJ2-6, with D possibly being TRBD1 (6 bases). Germline V gene data show CDR1 as MNHNS and CDR2 as SASEGT. The CDR3 is made up of 15 amino acids. V lost 4 bases to trimming and J lost 0 bases, with 7 bases between them. DNA of the CDR3: TGTGCCAGCAGTGGGACAGTCTCTGGGGCCAACGTCCTGACTTTC. The encoded protein is CASSGTVSGANVLTF.

The V and J genes are TRBV7-9 and TRBJ2-3; 12 bases are a match to TRBD2. CDR1 SEHNR and CDR2 FQNEAQ come from the germline V gene (reference sequence). The CDR3 is 13 residues long. Unmatched junction bases numbered 0, after V lost 8 bases and J lost 3 bases. CDR3 DNA sequence: TGTGCCAGCGGACTAGCGGGGACAGATACGCAGTATTTT. This translates into CASGLAGTDTQYF.

This chain uses TRBV6-6 with TRBJ2-7; D tentatively fits TRBD1 or TRBD2 (6 bases each). CDR1 and CDR2 (germline): MNHNY, SVGAGI (reference sequence). The length of the CDR3 is 13 residues. V lost 6 bases to trimming and J lost 7 bases, with 16 bases between them. This CDR3 reads CASSRIGGEEQYF. The CDR3 DNA is TGTGCCAGCAGCCGCATCGGGGGCGAGGAGCAGTACTTC.

This clonotype was seen repeatedly, ten times or more. The chain couples TRBV10-3 to TRBJ2-5; a weak D match, TRBD2 (6 bases). CDR1 and CDR2 from the germline V gene are ENHRY and SYGVKD. The CDR3 contains 13 residues. The germline V and J ends were trimmed by 3 bases and 5 bases, with 10 bases remaining between them. The chain's CDR3 is CAISDGGHETQYF. In DNA, the CDR3 is TGTGCCATCAGTGATGGAGGGCATGAGACCCAGTACTTC.

This clonotype was recorded many times. V and J are TRBV28 and TRBJ2-1; 9 bases agree with TRBD2. V shed 8 bases and J 0 bases; nucleotides not matched to a gene: 8. Germline CDR1 reads MDHEN; CDR2 reads SYDVKM. This CDR3 has 16 amino acids. In DNA, the CDR3 is TGTGCCAGCCAGGGCGGGGGGGGATTCTCCTACAATGAGCAGTTCTTC. It specifies CASQGGGGFSYNEQFF.

The chain couples TRBV5-1 to TRBJ2-1, with a possible D match to TRBD2 (6 bases). Germline CDR1 is SGHRS and CDR2 is YFSETQ. This CDR3 comprises 13 residues. Trimming stripped 0 bases from V and 16 bases from J, with 17 bases between. The CDR3 sequence is CASSLGASETQFF. Written as DNA, the CDR3 is TGCGCCAGCAGCTTGGGGGCTAGCGAAACCCAATTCTTC.

This clonotype was seen at least ten times. The V and J genes are TRBV7-2 and TRBJ2-5, with D possibly being TRBD2 (6 bases). Germline CDR1 is SGHTA and CDR2 is FQGNSA. V was pared by 5 bases and J by 4 bases, with 14 bases between. The CDR3 totals 14 residues. CDR3 bases: TGTGCCAGCAGCCCGGGACTTGCTCTAGAGACCCAGTACTTC. It encodes CASSPGLALETQYF.

This clonotype has at least ten counts. The chain employs TRBV28 and TRBJ2-7; D tentatively fits TRBD1 or TRBD2 (5 bases each). Germline-derived CDR1 and CDR2 are MDHEN and SYDVKM. V dropped 8 bases and J dropped 6 bases, with 29 bases sitting between them. CDR3 length equals 17 residues. Here the CDR3 reads CASSRGTVAKPPGEQYF. The CDR3 DNA reads TGTGCCAGCTCACGGGGCACGGTAGCGAAACCTCCGGGCGAGCAGTACTTC.